Given below is one T cell receptor (beta chain) in context. Its antigen is still unknown. The sample originates from a study of early T cells in non-severe SARS-CoV-2 infection. At the level of the study: Bulk RNA isolated from unsorted whole blood underwent sequencing; chains were not paired.

V was clipped by 2 bases and J by 2 bases, with 9 bases between them. Germline lookup yields CDR1 SGHRS and CDR2 YFSETQ. The CDR3 runs to 14 residues. Unique molecular identifiers were added to individual cDNA molecules. From the 5' RACE reads, TCRdb called clonotypes with MiXCR, one entry per CDR3 protein. The sample includes tens of thousands of distinct CDR3 sequences, over 4.5% of them seen just once. Study findings and constraints: Matching with VDJdb favored anti-spike CD8 responses (missing private and CD4 specificities).

Sequencing was carried out using whole blood. The receptor comes from an adult who was a healthcare worker with PCR-confirmed SARS-CoV-2 infection or an uninfected control (not recorded which). The chain carries TRBV5-1 and TRBJ2-3, with D unclear. This CDR3 is CASSFNAATDTQYF. The CDR3 DNA is TGCGCCAGCAGCTTCAACGCGGCCACAGATACGCAGTATTTT.